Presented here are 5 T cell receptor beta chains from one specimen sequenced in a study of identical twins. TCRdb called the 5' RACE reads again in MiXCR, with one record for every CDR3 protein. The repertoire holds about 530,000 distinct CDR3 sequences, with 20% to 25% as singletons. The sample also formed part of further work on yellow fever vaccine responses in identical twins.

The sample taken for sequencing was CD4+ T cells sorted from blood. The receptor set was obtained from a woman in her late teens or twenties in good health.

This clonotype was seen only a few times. The CDR3 spells CASSQGGSSGANVLTF. The CDR3 coding sequence is TGCGCCAGCAGCCAGGGAGGGAGCTCTGGGGCCAACGTCCTGACTTTC. The gene calls are TRBV5-1 and TRBJ2-6; 7 bases are a match to TRBD2. Germline CDR1 SGHRS, CDR2 YFSETQ. Unmatched junction bases numbered 4, after V lost 4 bases and J lost 0 bases. There are 16 residues in the CDR3.

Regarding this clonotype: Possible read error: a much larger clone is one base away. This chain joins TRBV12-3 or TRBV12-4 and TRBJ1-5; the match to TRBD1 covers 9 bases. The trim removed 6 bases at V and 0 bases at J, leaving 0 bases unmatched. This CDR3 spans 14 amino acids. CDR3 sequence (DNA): TGTGCCAGCAGGACAGGGGGTAGCAATCAGCCCCAGCATTTT. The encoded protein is CASRTGGSNQPQHF.

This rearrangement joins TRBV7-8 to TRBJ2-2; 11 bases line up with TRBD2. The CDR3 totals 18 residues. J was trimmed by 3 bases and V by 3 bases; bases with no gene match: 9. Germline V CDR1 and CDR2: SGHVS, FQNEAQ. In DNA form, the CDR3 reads TGTGCCAGCAGCTTTAATATAGCGGGAGGGCTTCACACCGGGGAGCTGTTTTTT. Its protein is CASSFNIAGGLHTGELFF. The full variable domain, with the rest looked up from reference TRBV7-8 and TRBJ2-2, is GAGVSQSPRYKVAKRGQDVALRCDPISGHVSLFWYQQALGQGPEFLTYFQNEAQLDKSGLPSDRFFAERPEGSVSTLKIQRTQQEDSAVYLCASSFNIAGGLHTGELFFGEGSRLTVL.

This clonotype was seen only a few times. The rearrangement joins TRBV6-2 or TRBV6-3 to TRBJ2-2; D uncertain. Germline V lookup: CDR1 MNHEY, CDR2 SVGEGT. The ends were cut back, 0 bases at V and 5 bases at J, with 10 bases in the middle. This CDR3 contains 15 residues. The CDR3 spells CASSYSSGVTGELFF. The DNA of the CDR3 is TGTGCCAGCAGTTACTCGAGTGGGGTTACCGGGGAGCTGTTTTTT.

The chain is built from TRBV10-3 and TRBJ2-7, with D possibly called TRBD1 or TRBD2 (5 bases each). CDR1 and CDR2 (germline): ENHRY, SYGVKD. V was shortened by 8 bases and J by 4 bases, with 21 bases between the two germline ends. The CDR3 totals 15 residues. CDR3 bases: TGTGCCATCCCCAACCGTTTGAAGGGGAGATACGAGCAGTACTTC. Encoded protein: CAIPNRLKGRYEQYF.